A single sample is the source of the 17 T cell receptor beta chains below, sequenced in a study of blood T cell repertoires in COVID-19 (dated by TCRdb to about 2020). Preparation of the library involved the immunoSEQ multiplex PCR assay. TCRdb's version of the immuneACCESS table is confined to in-frame rearrangements and falls short of the full clone set. An unresolved V gene accounts for under half of the shortfall where checked; the remainder is of unknown origin. A total of 25,000 to 30,000 clones appear in this sample, 92% of them only once. Over 2% of the sample belongs to the ten largest clones. Source material: peripheral blood. The receptors shown here come from a man aged 50-60 years with active COVID-19.

This clone showed up just once. The chain recombines TRBV6-1 with TRBJ1-4; TRBD1 is a possible D gene (5 bases). Germline V gene lookup returns CDR1 MNHNS and CDR2 SASEGT. Between the trimmed V and J ends, which lost 1 base and 5 bases, there was a span of 8 bases. The CDR3 runs to 14 residues. CDR3 residues: CASSEGGGNEKLFF. The CDR3 DNA is TGTGCCAGCAGTGAAGGGGGGGGGAATGAAAAACTGTTTTTT.

Turning to this clone: Relative to the germline gene, one junction end is altered; a read error may explain this. Here the CDR3 DNA reads TGTGCAAGTAAGGGGACAGGGGACTCGGCTGAAGCTTTCTTT. Residues: CASKGTGDSAEAFF. The chain combines TRBV19 with TRBJ1-1; 10 bases agree with TRBD1. CDR1 is LNHDA, CDR2 SQIVND, per germline (reference sequence). The CDR3 has 14 residues.

The chain recombines TRBV19 with TRBJ2-1; TRBD1 agrees at 9 bases. The CDR3 sequence is 17 residues long. The V gene's germline CDR1 is LNHDA and CDR2 SQIVND (reference sequence). V trimming: 3 bases; J trimming: 4 bases; junction bases outside the gene matches: 10. The DNA for the CDR3 is TGTGCCAGTAGTATTGGCCCCACAGGGGGCGGTTACAATGAGCAGTTCTTC. Amino acid sequence: CASSIGPTGGGYNEQFF.

V gene TRBV7-2 combines with J gene TRBJ2-4, with D unclear. The CDR3 is 12 residues long. CDR1 is SGHTA and CDR2 is FQGNSA in the germline V gene. Between the trimmed V and J ends, which lost 4 bases and 7 bases, there was a span of 8 bases. The CDR3 protein is CASSSSPNIQYF. CDR3 DNA sequence: TGTGCCAGCAGCTCCTCCCCCAACATTCAGTACTTC. Full variable domain (missing parts from reference TRBV7-2 and TRBJ2-4): GAGVSQSPSNKVTEKGKDVELRCDPISGHTALYWYRQSLGQGLEFLIYFQGNSAPDKSGLPSDRFSAERTGGSVSTLTIQRTQQEDSAVYLCASSSSPNIQYFGAGTRLSVL.

This chain links TRBV10-2 with TRBJ2-2; 8 bases fit TRBD2. Germline V CDR1 and CDR2: WSHSY, SAAADI. The CDR3 is 14 residues long. V lost 8 bases, J lost 4 bases, and 6 bases stayed unmatched. The CDR3 loop is CASGRGGSTGELFF. DNA of the CDR3: TGCGCCAGCGGTCGGGGGGGTTCCACCGGGGAGCTGTTTTTT.

The chain combines TRBV5-4 with TRBJ1-1; D is undetermined. V lost 1 base and J lost 1, with 14 bases in between. The CDR3 loop spans 16 amino acids. Germline V gene sequence: CDR1 SGHNT, CDR2 YYREEE (reference sequence). The CDR3 reads CASSLFSPGSNTEAFF. The CDR3 DNA is TGTGCCAGCAGCTTGTTCTCCCCAGGTTCGAACACTGAAGCTTTCTTT.

The chain has TRBV10-1 and TRBJ2-3; the D gene is possibly TRBD1 (7 bases). The CDR3 loop spans 14 amino acids. CDR1 is WNHNN and CDR2 is SYGVQD in the germline V gene (reference sequence). V lost 6 bases and J lost 2, with 12 bases in between. For the CDR3, the DNA is TGCGCCAGCAGCGGCAGGGGGGCCACAGATACGCAGTATTTT. This gives the protein CASSGRGATDTQYF.

This clone was found once. CDR3 nucleotides: TGTGCCAGCAGCTGGGGACAGGGAATCTACGAGCAGTACTTC. This translates into CASSWGQGIYEQYF. This chain uses TRBV5-8 with TRBJ2-7; 9 bases are shared with TRBD1. There are 14 residues in the CDR3. Germline lookup yields CDR1 SGHTS and CDR2 YDEGEE. The V segment lost 3 bases and the J segment 3 bases; nucleotides outside the gene matches: 4.

The genes are TRBV24-1 and TRBJ2-5, with TRBD2 matching 14 bases. Germline CDR1 KGHDR, CDR2 SFDVKD. Losses at the gene ends were 3 bases for V and 5 bases for J; bases not matched to a gene: 13. The length of the CDR3 is 19 residues. As DNA, the CDR3 is TGTGCCACCAGTGATGGCACAGGGGGACTAGCGGGAGCCGGGGAGACCCAGTACTTC. Its protein is CATSDGTGGLAGAGETQYF.

J is TRBJ1-1 and V is TRBV6-5; no reliable D call. The CDR3 has 13 amino acids. V lost 0 bases, J lost 2 bases, and 4 bases lay in between. Germline V gene sequence: CDR1 MNHEY, CDR2 SVGAGI. In nucleotides, the CDR3 is TGTGCCAGCAGTTACTCCCTAAACACTGAAGCTTTCTTT. Amino acid sequence: CASSYSLNTEAFF.

The sample holds one count of this clone. This sequence joins TRBV18 and TRBJ1-6; 7 positions agree with TRBD1. The CDR3 length is 15 residues. Germline V lookup: CDR1 KGHSH, CDR2 LQKENI. Germline trimming cut 3 bases from V and 10 bases from J; bases unmatched to any gene: 9. The CDR3 here is CASSPLGQRNSPLHF. Here the CDR3 DNA reads TGTGCCAGCTCACCTTTGGGACAGAGGAACTCACCCCTCCACTTT. Full variable domain (rest looked up from reference TRBV18 and TRBJ1-6): NAGVMQNPRHLVRRRGQEARLRCSPMKGHSHVYWYRQLPEEGLKFMVYLQKENIIDESGMPKERFSAEFPKEGPSILRIQQVVRGDSAAYFCASSPLGQRNSPLHFGNGTRLTVT.

This chain connects TRBV19 to TRBJ1-2; the D gene is possibly TRBD1 (5 bases). V lost 3 bases to trimming and J lost 8 bases, with 16 bases between them. The germline gives CDR1 LNHDA, CDR2 SQIVND (reference sequence). This CDR3 region has 14 residues. Here the CDR3 DNA reads TGTGCCAGTAGTATGCAGGTGGGGCGCGAGGGCTACACCTTC. Its translation: CASSMQVGREGYTF.

This rearrangement joins TRBV30 to TRBJ1-5; 9 bases match TRBD1. Germline assignment: CDR1 GTSNPN and CDR2 SVGIG (reference sequence). The CDR3 sequence is 13 residues long. The V and J ends lost 0 bases and 11 bases, in that order; junction bases with no gene match: 5. CDR3 nucleotide sequence: TGTGCCTGGAGTGTTGACAGGGGGGGGACCCAGCATTTT. Its translation: CAWSVDRGGTQHF.

This chain joins TRBV4-1 and TRBJ1-2; the D is unclear. The CDR3 spans 13 residues. CDR1 is MGHRA, CDR2 YSYEKL, per germline. V shed 1 base and J shed 5 bases, with 8 bases lying between them. The CDR3 loop reads CASSQVPEYGYTF. CDR3 in DNA: TGCGCCAGCAGCCAAGTCCCCGAGTATGGCTACACCTTC.

V usage is TRBV7-9 and J usage is TRBJ1-2; a possible D gene is TRBD1 (5 bases). V lost 1 base, J lost 2 bases, and 8 bases lay in between. The CDR3 spans 14 residues. The germline gives CDR1 SEHNR, CDR2 FQNEAQ (reference sequence). The CDR3 loop is CASSLGRANYGYTF. CDR3 bases: TGTGCCAGCAGCTTAGGCAGGGCGAACTATGGCTACACCTTC.

The V call is TRBV6-4, the J call TRBJ2-2; the match to TRBD2 covers 10 bases. Germline V gene data show CDR1 as MRHNA and CDR2 as SNTAGT. V lost 3 bases, J lost 4 bases, and 8 bases stayed unmatched. CDR3 length equals 17 residues. CDR3 residues: CASSETERGGRTGELFF. In DNA form, the CDR3 reads TGTGCCAGCAGTGAGACCGAGCGGGGGGGCCGCACCGGGGAGCTGTTTTTT.

V is TRBV6-5 and J is TRBJ1-2, with TRBD1 identical over 7 bases. The length of the CDR3 is 14 residues. Trimming removed 6 bases from V and 4 bases from J; junction bases left unmatched: 8. The germline V gene has CDR1 MNHEY and CDR2 SVGAGI. CDR3 loop: CASSVRGQSYGYTF. CDR3 in DNA: TGTGCCAGCAGCGTTCGGGGACAGAGCTATGGCTACACCTTC.